This T cell receptor (beta chain) was profiled in a study of graft-versus-host responses after intestinal transplantation. Across the study: Every recipient had anti-thymocyte globulin induction and approximately three years of tacrolimus plus steroids.

The assay was immunoSEQ multiplex PCR, and TCRdb's table has in-frame clones only and misses some. Of tens of thousands of clones in the sample, roughly 93% were seen once. Details on this clone: Its antigen is currently unknown.

The sample was unstimulated CD8+ T cells sorted from spleen or lymph node cells, taken before intestinal transplant. This TCR derives from a human donor who received an intestinal transplant.

The CDR3 nucleotides read TGTGCCAGCAGCGAGCCAACAGGGGGGCACTATGGCTACACCTTC. Translating it yields CASSEPTGGHYGYTF. The V gene is TRBV6-1, the J gene TRBJ1-2, with TRBD1 identical over 8 bases. The CDR3 has 15 amino acids. CDR1 and CDR2 from the germline V gene are MNHNS and SASEGT. Germline trimming cut 6 bases from V and 3 bases from J; bases unmatched to any gene: 9.